This entry lists 13 T cell receptor beta chains sequenced from one sample in a study of T cell changes during pregnancy in multiple sclerosis. Here immunoSEQ multiplex PCR was the method, and the copy in TCRdb shows in-frame clones only, minus some. The table has more than 80,000 clones, over 90% seen once. The source was peripheral blood, collected in the second trimester of pregnancy. The origin of the receptors is a female donor with multiple sclerosis, enrolled in a pregnancy study.

The chain employs TRBV6-1 and TRBJ2-7, with 9 nucleotides matching TRBD1. The ends lost 5 bases at V and 5 bases at J; junction bases unmatched: 7. The germline CDR1 and CDR2 sequences are MNHNS and SASEGT. CDR3 length: 14 amino acids. Here the CDR3 DNA reads TGTGCCAGCAGTTCCGGGACAGGGCTCGACGAGCAGTACTTC. Its translation: CASSSGTGLDEQYF.

The V gene is TRBV5-1, the J gene TRBJ2-3; a weak D match, TRBD2 (6 bases). Between the trimmed V and J ends, which lost 4 bases and 4 bases, there was a span of 13 bases. Germline V gives CDR1 SGHRS, CDR2 YFSETQ. This CDR3 contains 14 residues. This CDR3 reads CASSSGGPADTQYF. DNA for the CDR3: TGCGCCAGCAGCAGCGGAGGGCCGGCAGATACGCAGTATTTT.

V gene TRBV4-3 combines with J gene TRBJ2-7; 8 bases line up with TRBD2. The V segment lost 0 bases and the J segment 2 bases; nucleotides outside the gene matches: 9. This CDR3 spans 17 amino acids. The germline V gene has CDR1 LGHNA and CDR2 YSLEER. CDR3 loop: CASSQDIPAGVTYEQYF. The CDR3 DNA is TGCGCCAGCAGCCAAGATATTCCAGCGGGAGTAACCTACGAGCAGTACTTC.

This clone was seen a few times. The chain has TRBV25-1 and TRBJ1-2; no definite D call. The V end was cut by 4 bases, the J end by 3 bases, with 6 bases between. The CDR3 extends over 12 amino acids. Germline V CDR1 and CDR2: MGHDK, SYGVNS. The CDR3, as DNA: TGTGCCAGCAGTGCTGTTCACTATGGCTACACCTTC. Translation: CASSAVHYGYTF.

The chain links TRBV5-4 to TRBJ1-3, with D perhaps matching TRBD1 (5 bases). V was cut by 0 bases and J by 1 base, with 5 bases left in between. The CDR3 sequence is 14 residues long. Germline lookup yields CDR1 SGHNT and CDR2 YYREEE (reference sequence). The CDR3 DNA reads TGTGCCAGCAGCTTGGAGGGGTCTGGAAACACCATATATTTT. It is translated as CASSLEGSGNTIYF.

The chain joins TRBV6-6 to TRBJ1-5; D may be TRBD1 (6 bases). CDR1 is MNHNY, CDR2 SVGAGI, per germline (reference sequence). V was clipped by 6 bases and J by 7 bases, with 22 bases between them. The CDR3 is 16 residues long. CDR3 sequence (DNA): TGTGCCAGCAGGGGGGGGGAGGGGGAACTTAAGCAGCCCCAGCATTTT. The encoded protein is CASRGGEGELKQPQHF.

On this clone itself: Germline and junction disagree at one end, which may indicate a read error. The V and J genes are TRBV12-5 and TRBJ1-2; D possibly corresponds to TRBD1 (5 bases). CDR1 and CDR2 from the germline V gene are LGHNT and FRNRAP. CDR3 length: 14 residues. Written as DNA, the CDR3 is TGTGCTAGTGGCTTGGGCCGGCAGGGCGGTGGCTACACCTTC. It translates to CASGLGRQGGGYTF.

CDR3 sequence reads: CASSPPEGYEQYF. CDR3 nucleotides: TGCGCCAGCAGCCCGCCGGAGGGGTACGAGCAGTACTTC. The V and J genes are TRBV5-1 and TRBJ2-7; weak D call: TRBD2 (6 bases). Germline V gene lookup returns CDR1 SGHRS and CDR2 YFSETQ. V was shortened by 4 bases and J by 4 bases, with 12 bases between the two germline ends. This CDR3 region has 13 residues.

This sequence joins TRBV5-6 and TRBJ2-1; tentatively, D is TRBD2 (6 bases). The CDR3 consists of 13 residues. Looked up from germline, CDR1 is SGHDT and CDR2 is YYEEEE. V lost 3 bases and J 5 bases, leaving 9 bases between the germline ends. CDR3 region: CASSSGLHNEQFF. The CDR3 region has the DNA TGTGCCAGCAGCTCGGGACTTCACAATGAGCAGTTCTTC.

This chain connects TRBV5-5 to TRBJ1-5; a weak D match, TRBD1 (5 bases). The CDR3 spans 14 residues. Trimming left V 5 bases short and J 8 bases short, with 17 bases between. CDR1 and CDR2 (germline): SGHKS, YYEKEE (reference sequence). The CDR3 here is CASSFGSGREPQHF. The DNA of the CDR3 is TGTGCCAGCAGTTTTGGTTCAGGCAGGGAGCCCCAGCATTTT.

This clone was seen a handful of times. The rearrangement uses TRBV6-1 and TRBJ2-7, with a possible D match to TRBD2 (5 bases). V was clipped by 1 base and J by 2 bases, with 12 bases between them. Germline V CDR1 and CDR2: MNHNS, SASEGT. This CDR3 has 15 amino acids. This chain's CDR3 is CASSEEISSPYEQYF. As DNA, the CDR3 is TGTGCCAGCAGTGAAGAGATCTCTAGCCCCTACGAGCAGTACTTC.

The gene calls are TRBV7-8 and TRBJ2-7; possible D gene TRBD1, 6 bases. V shed 6 bases and J shed 0 bases, with 12 bases lying between them. The CDR3 is 14 residues long. CDR1 and CDR2 (germline): SGHVS, FQNEAQ. The CDR3, as DNA: TGTGCCAGCAGTCCGACAGGCAGCTCCTACGAGCAGTACTTC. Its translation is CASSPTGSSYEQYF.

The chain couples TRBV19 to TRBJ2-5; 9 positions agree with TRBD1. The CDR3 length is 14 residues. J gave up 4 bases and V 5 bases, and 5 bases lay outside the gene matches. Germline lookup yields CDR1 LNHDA and CDR2 SQIVND (reference sequence). CDR3 nucleotide sequence: TGTGCCAGTAGTTCACAGGGGGCGGGAGAGACCCAGTACTTC. Translation gives CASSSQGAGETQYF.